Below, 8 T cell receptor beta chains from the same sample are listed, as sequenced in a study of patients and donors after allogeneic stem cell transplantation. TCRdb fed the RT-PCR reads into MiXCR, producing one record per CDR3 protein. The data contain 150,000 to 200,000 distinct CDR3 sequences, 30% of them singletons. The sequenced sample was blood, either unsorted or a sorted T cell fraction (not recorded which). The receptors were sampled from a human donor who was either an allogeneic HSCT recipient or a stem cell or donor lymphocyte infusion donor (not recorded which). It is not recorded whose cells these are; they may come from a transplant donor.

The rearrangement links TRBV20-1 to TRBJ2-3; 14 bases line up with TRBD2. CDR3 length: 14 amino acids. In germline, CDR1 is DFQATT, CDR2 SNEGSKA (reference sequence). With 5 bases clipped from V and 3 bases from J, the junction kept 1 base outside the gene matches. CDR3 DNA sequence: TGCAGTGCTGGGACTAGCGGGAGTACAGATACGCAGTATTTT. Its translation is CSAGTSGSTDTQYF.

The chain recombines TRBV28 with TRBJ1-2; weak D call: TRBD1 (5 bases). CDR1 is MDHEN and CDR2 is SYDVKM in the germline V gene. Trimming cost V 6 bases and J 3 bases, with 14 bases left between them. This CDR3 has 14 amino acids. The CDR3 here is CASRTGTLHYGYTF. The CDR3 DNA follows: TGTGCCAGCAGAACCGGGACTTTACACTATGGCTACACCTTC.

The gene calls are TRBV29-1 and TRBJ1-1; D unresolved. CDR3 length: 13 amino acids. The germline CDR1 and CDR2 sequences are SQVTM and ANQGSEA. Trimming shortened V by 4 bases and J by 2 bases, and 11 bases separated the two germline ends. As DNA, the CDR3 is TGCAGCGTTGGGCTGGCAGTAAACACTGAAGCTTTCTTT. It translates to CSVGLAVNTEAFF.

The rearrangement joins TRBV18 to TRBJ2-1; D may be TRBD1 or TRBD2 (6 bases each). Germline-derived CDR1 and CDR2 are KGHSH and LQKENI. The CDR3 runs to 16 residues. Trimming took off 3 bases at V and 5 bases at J, with 17 bases between the two ends. The CDR3 sequence is CASSPRDTRRDNEQFF. CDR3 in DNA: TGTGCCAGCTCACCTCGGGACACCCGGAGGGACAATGAGCAGTTCTTC.

This clonotype was picked up a small number of times. The chain employs TRBV3-1 and TRBJ2-1, with D possibly matching TRBD2 (6 bases). The germline gives CDR1 LGHDT, CDR2 YNNKEL (reference sequence). The CDR3 has 14 amino acids. The V gene lost 1 base and the J gene lost 8 bases, with 12 bases spanning the gap. CDR3 sequence reads: CASSQVVSSDEQFF. CDR3 nucleotide sequence: TGTGCCAGCAGCCAAGTAGTTTCTAGCGATGAGCAGTTCTTC.

This clonotype was picked up a small number of times. J is TRBJ1-4 and V is TRBV20-1; the D is unclear. The germline V gene encodes CDR1 DFQATT and CDR2 SNEGSKA (reference sequence). Trimming pared 7 bases from V and 8 bases from J, leaving 11 bases between. This CDR3 has 11 residues. The CDR3 DNA reads as TGCAGTGTCTCCGGGCTAGAAAAACTGTTTTTT. Translation gives CSVSGLEKLFF.

Only a few counts were recorded for this clonotype. The gene calls are TRBV5-5 and TRBJ2-2; 9 bases align to TRBD2. Germline lookup yields CDR1 SGHKS and CDR2 YYEKEE (reference sequence). The CDR3 is 14 amino acids. V trimming: 1 base; J trimming: 7 bases; junction bases outside the gene matches: 2. The CDR3 spells CASSLLAGVGELFF. CDR3 DNA sequence: TGTGCCAGCAGCTTGTTAGCGGGAGTCGGGGAGCTGTTTTTT.

In its sample, this clonotype was seen a few times. A junction end diverges from the germline sequence, so it may reflect a read error. The rearrangement uses TRBV20-1 and TRBJ1-2; 9 bases map to TRBD1. CDR3 size: 15 residues. Germline V gene sequence: CDR1 DFQATT, CDR2 SNEGSKA (reference sequence). CDR3 region: CSARDGDRVNYRYTF. In nucleotides, the CDR3 is TGCAGTGCTAGAGATGGGGACAGGGTCAACTATCGCTACACCTTC.